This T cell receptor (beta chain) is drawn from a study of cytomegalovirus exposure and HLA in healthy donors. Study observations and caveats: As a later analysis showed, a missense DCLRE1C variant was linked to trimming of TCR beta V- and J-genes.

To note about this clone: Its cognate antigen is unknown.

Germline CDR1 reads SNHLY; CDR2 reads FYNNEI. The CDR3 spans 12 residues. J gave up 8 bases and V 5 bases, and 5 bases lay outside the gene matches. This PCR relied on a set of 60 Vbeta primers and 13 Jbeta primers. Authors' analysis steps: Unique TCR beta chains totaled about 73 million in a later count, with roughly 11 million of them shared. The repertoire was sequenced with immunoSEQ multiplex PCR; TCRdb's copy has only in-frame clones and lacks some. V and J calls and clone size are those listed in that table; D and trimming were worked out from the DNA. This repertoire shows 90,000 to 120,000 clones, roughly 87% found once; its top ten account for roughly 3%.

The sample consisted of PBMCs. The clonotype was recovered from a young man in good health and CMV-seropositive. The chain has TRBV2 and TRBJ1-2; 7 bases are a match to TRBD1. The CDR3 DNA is TGTGCCAGCAGTCCCACAGGGGAAGGCTACACCTTC. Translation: CASSPTGEGYTF.